This T cell receptor beta chain was obtained from a study of cytomegalovirus exposure and HLA in healthy donors. Background on the study: There were about 85 million unique TCRs (from HLA-typed donors) in an early data release.

CDR1 and CDR2 from the germline V gene are KGHSH and LQKENI. V was pared by 6 bases and J by 4 bases, with 5 bases of the junction left unmatched. This CDR3 region has 13 residues. In the PCR, 60 Vbeta and 13 Jbeta primers were used. As processed by the authors: In a later analysis, of some 80 million unique beta chains, about 12 million appeared in at least two donors. TCRdb's copy holds only in-frame clones and misses some; the assay was immunoSEQ multiplex PCR. The D gene and trimming were derived from the DNA, and the V and J assignments and clone size from that table. The sample gives about 130,000 clones, roughly 80% of which show up once; 2.2% is in the top ten. General observations from the study: Reportedly, TCR beta sequences accurately predicted HLA-A and HLA-B alleles in most subjects.

About this clone itself: Its specificity is not known.

The receptor was isolated from a man under 40 in good health and CMV-seronegative. The chain is built from TRBV18 and TRBJ1-2, with TRBD1 matching over 7 bases. Sequencing input: PBMCs. CDR3 nucleotides: TGTGCCAGCTCTCCGGACAGGACCTATGGCTACACCTTC. Encoded protein: CASSPDRTYGYTF.